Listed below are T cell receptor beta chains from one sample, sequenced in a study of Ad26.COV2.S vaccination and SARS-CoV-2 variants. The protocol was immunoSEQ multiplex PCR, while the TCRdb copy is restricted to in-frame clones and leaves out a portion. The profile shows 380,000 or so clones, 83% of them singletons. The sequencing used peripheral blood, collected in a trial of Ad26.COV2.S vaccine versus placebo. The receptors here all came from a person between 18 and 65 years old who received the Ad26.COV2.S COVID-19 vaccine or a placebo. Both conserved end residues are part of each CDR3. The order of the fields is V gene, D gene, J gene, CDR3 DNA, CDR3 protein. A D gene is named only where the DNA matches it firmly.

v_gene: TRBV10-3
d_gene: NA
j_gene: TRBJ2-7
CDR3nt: TGTGCCACCACCAGGGGCTCCTACGAGCAGTACTTC
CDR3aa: CATTRGSYEQYF

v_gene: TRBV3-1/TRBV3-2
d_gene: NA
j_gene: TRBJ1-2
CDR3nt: TGTGCCAGCAGCCAAGCCGGGGACCTCTATGGCTACACCTTC
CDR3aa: CASSQAGDLYGYTF

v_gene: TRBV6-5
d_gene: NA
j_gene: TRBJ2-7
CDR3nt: TGTGCCAGCAGTTACTCGGCAAAGGGCAACGAGCAGTACTTC
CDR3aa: CASSYSAKGNEQYF

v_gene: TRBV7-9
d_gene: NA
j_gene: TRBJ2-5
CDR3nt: TGTGCCAGCAGTCTGGGACTGGGAAGACAAGAGACCCAGTACTTC
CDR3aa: CASSLGLGRQETQYF

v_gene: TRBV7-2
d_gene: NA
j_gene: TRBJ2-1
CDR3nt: TGTGCCAGCAGCTTAGCCTCGAGCTCCTACAATGAGCAGTTCTTC
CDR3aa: CASSLASSSYNEQFF

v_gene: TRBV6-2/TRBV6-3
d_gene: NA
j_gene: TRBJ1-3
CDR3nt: TGTGCCAGCAGTTACTTCCCTGAGGGGATCTCTGGAAACACCATATATTTT
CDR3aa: CASSYFPEGISGNTIYF

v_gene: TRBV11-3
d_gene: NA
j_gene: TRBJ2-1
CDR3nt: TGTGCCAGCGCCGGAAGAACTCCCAATGAGCAGTTCTTC
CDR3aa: CASAGRTPNEQFF

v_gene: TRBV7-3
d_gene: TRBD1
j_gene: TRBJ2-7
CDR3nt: TGTGCCAGCAGCGTTGTCCCGGGACAGGGGAACGAGCAGTACTTC
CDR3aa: CASSVVPGQGNEQYF

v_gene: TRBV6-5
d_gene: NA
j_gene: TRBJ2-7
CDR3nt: TGTGCCAGCAGCTCAGGGAACGAGCAGTACTTC
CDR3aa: CASSSGNEQYF

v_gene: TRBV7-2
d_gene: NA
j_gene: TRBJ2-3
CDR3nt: TGTGCCAGCAGCTTAGTTAGGGGCAGCACAGATACGCAGTATTTT
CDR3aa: CASSLVRGSTDTQYF

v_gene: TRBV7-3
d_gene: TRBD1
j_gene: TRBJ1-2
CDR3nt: TGTGCCAGCAGCAAAGCCAGGGGGGGAGACTATGGCTACACCTTC
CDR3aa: CASSKARGGDYGYTF

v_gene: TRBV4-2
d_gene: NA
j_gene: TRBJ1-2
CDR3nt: TGTGCCAGCAGCCTGGGGGGTCCAGGGGAGAACTATGGCTACACCTTC
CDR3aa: CASSLGGPGENYGYTF

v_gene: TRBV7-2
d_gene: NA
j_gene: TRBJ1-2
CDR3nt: TGTGCCAGCAGCGCAGGTCCGTTTTACTATCGGGGCTACACCTTC
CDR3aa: CASSAGPFYYRGYTF

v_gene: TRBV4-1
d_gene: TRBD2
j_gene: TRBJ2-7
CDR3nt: TGCGCCAGCAGCCAAAGTCGGGGGGTTACCTACGAGCAGTACTTC
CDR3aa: CASSQSRGVTYEQYF

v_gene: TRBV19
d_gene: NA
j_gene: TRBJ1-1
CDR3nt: TGTGCCAGTAGTATGGGGAAATTGAACACTGAAGCTTTCTTT
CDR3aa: CASSMGKLNTEAFF

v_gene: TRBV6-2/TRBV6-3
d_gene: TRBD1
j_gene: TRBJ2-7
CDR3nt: TGTGCCAGCAGTCTCAAACGGACAGGCGACGAGCAGTACTTC
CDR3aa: CASSLKRTGDEQYF

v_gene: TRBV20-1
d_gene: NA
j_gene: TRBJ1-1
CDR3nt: TGCAGTGTAAGGGGCACTGAAGCTTTCTTT
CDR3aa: CSVRGTEAFF